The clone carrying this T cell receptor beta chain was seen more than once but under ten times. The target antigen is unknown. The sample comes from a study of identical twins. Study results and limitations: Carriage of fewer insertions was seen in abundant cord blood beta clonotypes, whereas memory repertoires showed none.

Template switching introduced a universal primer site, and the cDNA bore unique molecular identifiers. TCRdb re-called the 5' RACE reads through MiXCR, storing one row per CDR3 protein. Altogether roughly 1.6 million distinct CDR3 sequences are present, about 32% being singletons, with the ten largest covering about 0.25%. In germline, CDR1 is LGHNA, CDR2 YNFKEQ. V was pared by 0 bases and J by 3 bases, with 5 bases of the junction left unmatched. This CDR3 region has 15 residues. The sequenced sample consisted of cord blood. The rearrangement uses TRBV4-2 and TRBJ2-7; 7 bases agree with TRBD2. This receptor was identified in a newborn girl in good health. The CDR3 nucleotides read TGTGCCAGCAGCCAAGATGAGGGCGGGAGCTACGAGCAGTACTTC. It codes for CASSQDEGGSYEQYF.